One sample yielded the 29 T cell receptor beta chains listed below, sequenced in a study of T-cell reconstitution after alpha-beta-depleted transplantation in children. TCRbeta library construction was performed incorporating unique molecular identifiers. MiXCR was run by TCRdb on the PCR reads, yielding one entry per CDR3 protein. The sample lists around 800,000 distinct CDR3 sequences, roughly 16% occurring once. This sample comprised PBMCs, mostly from graft donor cells, obtained 360 days after TCRalphabeta/CD19-depleted stem cell transplant. Receptors originate from a male patient aged 10-17 years who had a stem cell transplant for acute lymphoblastic leukemia, so the T cells may come from the graft donor.

This clonotype was counted between two and nine times. The J gene is TRBJ1-2, the V gene TRBV7-9, with D possibly matching TRBD1 (5 bases). Trimming removed 4 bases at V and 3 bases at J, with 9 bases between. The CDR3 has 13 amino acids. CDR1 is SEHNR, CDR2 FQNEAQ, per germline (reference sequence). The CDR3 DNA reads TGTGCCAGCAGCTCCAGGGAGCACTATGGCTACACCTTC. This gives the protein CASSSREHYGYTF.

This clonotype was seen repeatedly, ten times or more. This sequence joins TRBV7-2 and TRBJ1-5; possible D gene TRBD1, 6 bases. Germline V gives CDR1 SGHTA, CDR2 FQGNSA. Between the trimmed V and J ends, which lost 5 bases and 3 bases, there was a span of 11 bases. The CDR3 consists of 14 residues. The CDR3 reads CASSPGHLNQPQHF. The CDR3 coding sequence is TGTGCCAGCAGCCCGGGACATCTCAATCAGCCCCAGCATTTT.

V and J are TRBV12-5 and TRBJ2-7; 10 bases are a match to TRBD1. With V trimmed by 2 bases and J by 2 bases, 15 bases remained unmatched. This CDR3 is built from 19 residues. Per germline, CDR1 LGHNT and CDR2 FRNRAP. The CDR3 DNA is TGTGCTAGTGGTTTGCCACCATTGGGCGGACAGGGGGTGACCTACGAGCAGTACTTC. Translated: CASGLPPLGGQGVTYEQYF. Drawing the rest from reference TRBV12-5 and TRBJ2-7, the complete variable domain is DARVTQTPRHKVTEMGQEVTMRCQPILGHNTVFWYRQTMMQGLELLAYFRNRAPLDDSGMPKDRFSAEMPDATLATLKIQPSEPRDSAVYFCASGLPPLGGQGVTYEQYFGPGTRLTVT.

This clonotype was detected only a few times. The J gene is TRBJ2-7, the V gene TRBV5-1; D unresolved. Germline CDR1 SGHRS, CDR2 YFSETQ. V lost 1 base and J 3 bases, leaving 14 bases between the germline ends. The CDR3 sequence is 15 residues long. CDR3 protein: CASSLPQAGSYEQYF. The CDR3 region has the DNA TGCGCCAGCAGCTTGCCCCAGGCCGGCAGCTACGAGCAGTACTTC.

The rearrangement links TRBV10-3 to TRBJ2-1, with TRBD2 identical over 10 bases. Trimming at V came to 8 bases and at J to 5 bases, leaving 3 bases not matched to a gene. Germline lookup yields CDR1 ENHRY and CDR2 SYGVKD. The CDR3 runs 13 residues. For the CDR3, the DNA is TGTGCCATCGGGACTAGCGTCAACAATGAGCAGTTCTTC. Protein: CAIGTSVNNEQFF.

This clonotype was observed a few times. This sequence joins TRBV19 and TRBJ1-1; D is unclear. Germline V gene sequence: CDR1 LNHDA, CDR2 SQIVND (reference sequence). The V end lost 7 bases, the J end lost 5 bases, and 17 bases lay between the germline ends. CDR3 length: 14 residues. Here the CDR3 DNA reads TGTGCCAGTACCCAATACAGCCGGCATACTGAAGCTTTCTTT. This encodes CASTQYSRHTEAFF.

This clonotype has only a few counts. This chain links TRBV10-3 with TRBJ2-7, with 7 nucleotides matching TRBD1. CDR1 and CDR2 (germline): ENHRY, SYGVKD. V shed 3 bases, J shed 3 bases, and the junction held 5 bases outside the gene matches. This CDR3 has 14 amino acids. The CDR3 bases are TGTGCCATCAGTGAAACAACAGGGGTCTACGAGCAGTACTTC. It yields the protein CAISETTGVYEQYF.

This clonotype has just a few counts. This rearrangement joins TRBV29-1 to TRBJ1-2; 7 positions match TRBD1. The V segment lost 3 bases and the J segment 4 bases; nucleotides outside the gene matches: 11. The CDR3 spans 15 residues. CDR1 and CDR2 (germline): SQVTM, ANQGSEA. This CDR3 reads CSVDRDPTGSYGYTF. For the CDR3, the DNA is TGCAGCGTTGATCGGGACCCGACAGGGAGCTATGGCTACACCTTC.

This sequence joins TRBV6-5 and TRBJ2-7, with TRBD2 matching 10 bases. The V and J ends lost 2 bases and 4 bases, in that order; junction bases with no gene match: 5. Germline assignment: CDR1 MNHEY and CDR2 SVGAGI. There are 15 residues in the CDR3. The CDR3 DNA reads TGTGCCAGCAGTTACGAAGCGGGAGGGATATACGAGCAGTACTTC. Amino acids: CASSYEAGGIYEQYF.

V usage is TRBV27 and J usage is TRBJ2-6; the D is unclear. Germline-derived CDR1 and CDR2 are MNHEY and SMNVEV (reference sequence). V lost 4 bases and J lost 4, with 5 bases in between. This CDR3 contains 13 residues. DNA for the CDR3: TGTGCCAGCAGTTACCAGGGGGCCAACGTCCTGACTTTC. Translation gives CASSYQGANVLTF. Full variable domain (outside the CDR3, taken from reference TRBV27 and TRBJ2-6): EAQVTQNPRYLITVTGKKLTVTCSQNMNHEYMSWYRQDPGLGLRQIYYSMNVEVTDKGDVPEGYKVSRKEKRNFPLILESPSPNQTSLYFCASSYQGANVLTFGAGSRLTVL.

The V gene is TRBV5-1, the J gene TRBJ2-1; 11 bases fit TRBD2. The CDR3 contains 19 residues. In germline, CDR1 is SGHRS, CDR2 YFSETQ. Losses at the gene ends were 5 bases for V and 7 bases for J; bases not matched to a gene: 20. The CDR3, as DNA: TGCGCCAGCAGGGAAACTAGCGGGAGTCTACTCACGATTCGGAATGAGCAGTTCTTC. Its protein product is CASRETSGSLLTIRNEQFF.

The gene calls are TRBV7-9 and TRBJ2-7; no firm D call. The CDR3 is made up of 15 amino acids. Trimming took off 7 bases at V and 1 base at J, with 17 bases between the two ends. Per the germline V gene, CDR1 is SEHNR and CDR2 is FQNEAQ (reference sequence). CDR3 region: CASNHLESGSYEQYF. CDR3 nucleotide sequence: TGTGCCAGCAACCACCTAGAATCTGGTTCCTACGAGCAGTACTTC. Based on the CDR3 plus reference TRBV7-9 and TRBJ2-7, the full variable domain is DTGVSQNPRHKITKRGQNVTFRCDPISEHNRLYWYRQTLGQGPEFLTYFQNEAQLEKSRLLSDRFSAERPKGSFSTLEIQRTEQGDSAMYLCASNHLESGSYEQYFGPGTRLTVT.

This clonotype occurred a few times. The V gene is TRBV7-8, the J gene TRBJ2-4; possibly TRBD1 for D (6 bases). V lost 5 bases and J lost 0, with 17 bases in between. Germline CDR1 and CDR2: SGHVS and FQNEAQ. The CDR3 runs 17 residues. The CDR3 loop is CASSPLTGLLAKNIQYF. The CDR3 region has the DNA TGTGCCAGCAGCCCCTTGACAGGTCTTCTAGCCAAAAACATTCAGTACTTC. Full variable domain (missing parts from reference TRBV7-8 and TRBJ2-4): GAGVSQSPRYKVAKRGQDVALRCDPISGHVSLFWYQQALGQGPEFLTYFQNEAQLDKSGLPSDRFFAERPEGSVSTLKIQRTQQEDSAVYLCASSPLTGLLAKNIQYFGAGTRLSVL.

In its sample, this clonotype was seen a few times. J is TRBJ1-1 and V is TRBV5-1; D unclear. Germline assignment: CDR1 SGHRS and CDR2 YFSETQ. V shed 0 bases and J shed 10 bases, with 16 bases lying between them. CDR3 length equals 14 residues. This chain's CDR3 is CASSLGGALMLAFF. For the CDR3, the DNA is TGCGCCAGCAGCTTGGGAGGCGCGCTGATGCTAGCTTTCTTT.

This sequence joins TRBV29-1 and TRBJ1-2; D perhaps matches TRBD1 (5 bases). The CDR3 covers 11 residues. The V gene's germline CDR1 is SQVTM and CDR2 ANQGSEA. The ends were cut back, 4 bases at V and 4 bases at J, with 7 bases in the middle. CDR3 sequence: CSVGQSYGYTF. The CDR3 nucleotides read TGCAGCGTTGGACAGAGCTATGGCTACACCTTC.

This chain connects TRBV4-1 to TRBJ2-3, with D possibly matching TRBD2 (5 bases). Trimming cost V 4 bases and J 2 bases, with 13 bases left between them. The CDR3 has 15 amino acids. The germline V gene has CDR1 MGHRA and CDR2 YSYEKL. The CDR3 reads CASSPLGAVTDTQYF. The CDR3 DNA is TGCGCCAGCAGCCCCCTTGGAGCGGTCACAGATACGCAGTATTTT.

This clonotype was seen only a few times. The rearrangement links TRBV7-8 to TRBJ2-5; TRBD1 matches 7 bases. V dropped 8 bases and J dropped 3; count of bases not matched to a gene: 15. CDR3 length: 16 amino acids. The germline gives CDR1 SGHVS, CDR2 FQNEAQ. For the CDR3, the DNA is TGTGCCAGCTCCCTTAGAGGGACAGCTTTAGAAGAGACCCAGTACTTC. It specifies CASSLRGTALEETQYF.

This clonotype was recorded a few times. J is TRBJ2-1 and V is TRBV30; 10 bases align to TRBD2. This CDR3 has 14 amino acids. Germline V gives CDR1 GTSNPN, CDR2 SVGIG (reference sequence). V gave up 3 bases and J gave up 6 bases; unmatched junction bases: 5. CDR3 region: CAWSPAGGINEQFF. In nucleotides, the CDR3 is TGTGCCTGGAGCCCAGCGGGAGGGATCAATGAGCAGTTCTTC.

V and J are TRBV6-2 or TRBV6-3 and TRBJ2-4, with 9 positions matching TRBD2. With V trimmed by 4 bases and J by 2 bases, 6 bases remained unmatched. Germline CDR1 is MNHEY and CDR2 is SVGEGT. The CDR3 is made up of 16 amino acids. The CDR3 bases are TGTGCCAGCAGTTCGTGGGGACTAGCAACCAAAAACATTCAGTACTTC. Residues: CASSSWGLATKNIQYF.

The genes are TRBV4-2 and TRBJ2-1; D not resolved. The length of the CDR3 is 15 residues. V gave up 2 bases and J gave up 1 base, with 9 bases separating them. Germline V gene sequence: CDR1 LGHNA, CDR2 YNFKEQ. Here the CDR3 reads CASSQQVRSYNEQFF. In DNA, the CDR3 is TGTGCCAGCAGCCAACAGGTGCGGTCCTACAATGAGCAGTTCTTC.

This clonotype was seen a few times. J is TRBJ1-2 and V is TRBV13, with a possible D match to TRBD1 (6 bases). V was shortened by 5 bases and J by 4 bases, with 14 bases between the two germline ends. The CDR3 sequence is 14 residues long. Germline assignment: CDR1 PRHDT and CDR2 FYEKMQ (reference sequence). DNA of the CDR3: TGTGCCAGCAGCATATGGGGGGGGCCCTATGGCTACACCTTC. It encodes CASSIWGGPYGYTF.

This clonotype was counted many times. The V gene is TRBV5-5, the J gene TRBJ2-1; the D gene is possibly TRBD2 (5 bases). Trimming left V 1 base short and J 6 bases short, with 8 bases between. The CDR3 runs 13 residues. Germline loops: CDR1 SGHKS, CDR2 YYEKEE (reference sequence). The DNA of the CDR3 is TGTGCCAGCAGCTTGAATAGCGTCAATGAGCAGTTCTTC. Protein: CASSLNSVNEQFF.

The genes are TRBV5-1 and TRBJ2-3; perhaps TRBD2 as D (5 bases). The CDR3 loop spans 15 amino acids. In germline, CDR1 is SGHRS, CDR2 YFSETQ. Trimming removed 4 bases from V and 3 bases from J, with 15 bases in between. The CDR3 reads CASSLRARLTDTQYF. CDR3 sequence (DNA): TGCGCCAGCAGCCTGAGGGCTAGATTAACAGATACGCAGTATTTT.

This chain connects TRBV19 to TRBJ2-4; D is perhaps TRBD1 (6 bases). CDR1 and CDR2 from the germline V gene are LNHDA and SQIVND (reference sequence). This CDR3 is built from 14 residues. Deletions cut 4 bases from V and 8 bases from J, with 15 bases between. The CDR3 coding sequence is TGTGCCAGTAGTAGGGGACATACCGTGGACATTCAGTACTTC. This codes for CASSRGHTVDIQYF. Full variable domain (rest looked up from reference TRBV19 and TRBJ2-4): DGGITQSPKYLFRKEGQNVTLSCEQNLNHDAMYWYRQDPGQGLRLIYYSQIVNDFQKGDIAEGYSVSREKKESFPLTVTSAQKNPTAFYLCASSRGHTVDIQYFGAGTRLSVL.

The CDR3 reads CASSLRGEGKNIQYF. The CDR3 coding sequence is TGTGCCAGCAGCTTAAGGGGGGAGGGCAAAAACATTCAGTACTTC. V and J are TRBV7-8 and TRBJ2-4, with a possible D match to TRBD2 (7 bases). V shed 2 bases and J shed 3 bases, with 11 bases lying between them. The V gene's germline CDR1 is SGHVS and CDR2 FQNEAQ. The length of the CDR3 is 15 residues.

This chain connects TRBV5-1 to TRBJ2-1; 8 bases match TRBD1. Germline V gene data show CDR1 as SGHRS and CDR2 as YFSETQ. The CDR3 is made up of 19 amino acids. The trim removed 2 bases at V and 5 bases at J, leaving 18 bases unmatched. The CDR3 here is CASSLLDRDEVGFDNEQFF. The CDR3 nucleotides read TGCGCCAGCAGCTTATTGGACAGGGATGAGGTTGGCTTCGACAATGAGCAGTTCTTC.

The chain recombines TRBV29-1 with TRBJ2-1, with 8 bases fitting TRBD1. With V trimmed by 6 bases and J by 10 bases, 11 bases remained unmatched. This CDR3 has 13 residues. Germline CDR1 reads SQVTM; CDR2 reads ANQGSEA. This CDR3 is CSVHPDRGKEQFF. CDR3 nucleotides: TGCAGCGTGCACCCCGACAGGGGTAAAGAGCAGTTCTTC.

This clonotype came up many times. V gene TRBV7-3 combines with J gene TRBJ2-5; TRBD2 matches 9 bases. With 2 bases clipped from V and 4 bases from J, the junction kept 11 bases outside the gene matches. The germline V gene has CDR1 SGHTA and CDR2 FQGTGA. The CDR3 spans 17 residues. CDR3 residues: CASSLYGVAGEVETQYF. The CDR3 DNA reads TGTGCCAGCAGCTTATACGGAGTAGCGGGAGAAGTAGAGACCCAGTACTTC.

The V call is TRBV24-1, the J call TRBJ2-7; D might be TRBD1 (6 bases). The CDR3 is made up of 16 amino acids. Germline loops: CDR1 KGHDR, CDR2 SFDVKD. Trimming left V 3 bases short and J 6 bases short, with 20 bases between. The CDR3 spells CATSDPLFGGFGEQYF. For the CDR3, the DNA is TGTGCCACCAGTGATCCGTTGTTTGGGGGCTTCGGCGAGCAGTACTTC.